What follows is one T cell receptor (beta chain) and its context. Antigen specificity is unknown. The time point here: week 35, safety follow-up. Every vaccine dose comprised 300 ug of mutant IDH1 20-mer peptide plus topical imiquimod. Donors' newly diagnosed IDH1-mutant WHO grade 3 or 4 astrocytomas lacked nuclear ATRX. The data belong to a study of a mutant IDH1 vaccine in newly diagnosed glioma. Study in general: Treated patients were roughly 62% male, roughly 40% female, mean age around 40 years. Patients had received radiotherapy, temozolomide, or both previously, most receiving both. Points from the study as a whole: Among all patients, vaccine-induced immune responses occurred in approximately 93%.

Trimming cost V 4 bases and J 3 bases, with 15 bases left between them. This CDR3 has 15 amino acids. From germline, CDR1 is MDHEN and CDR2 SYDVKM. Assay: immunoSEQ multiplex PCR; the TCRdb copy retains only in-frame clones and omits some. The sample includes 50,000 to 70,000 clones, around 84% of them seen just once. This clonotype was sampled from a man aged 25 to 40 with glioma. The chain links TRBV28 to TRBJ1-1; D remains unclear. Sequences were derived from PBMCs, sampled from a glioma patient whose treatment included an IDH1 peptide vaccine. CDR3 amino acids: CASSSAQRAYTEAFF. The CDR3 nucleotides read TGTGCCAGCAGTTCGGCCCAACGCGCCTACACTGAAGCTTTCTTT.